The 31 T cell receptor beta chains below all came from one sample that was sequenced in a study of cytomegalovirus exposure and HLA in healthy donors. 13 Jbeta primers and 60 Vbeta primers were used for the PCR. Sequencing was performed with immunoSEQ multiplex PCR; in TCRdb, only in-frame clones are kept and a portion is missing. This sample has over 200,000 clones, with around 80% found just once. The source material was PBMCs. The receptors here all came from a middle-aged woman in good health and CMV-seronegative.

This clone is a singleton in its sample. The chain links TRBV6-4 to TRBJ2-1, with 9 bases aligning to TRBD2. There are 15 residues in the CDR3. Germline assignment: CDR1 MRHNA and CDR2 SNTAGT. V gave up 7 bases and J gave up 6 bases; unmatched junction bases: 10. This CDR3 reads CASKKGLAESNEQFF. The DNA for the CDR3 is TGTGCCAGCAAAAAGGGACTAGCCGAGTCCAATGAGCAGTTCTTC.

This clone was recorded a few times. The chain is built from TRBV11-1 and TRBJ2-6; D call uncertain. Per the germline V gene, CDR1 is SGHAT and CDR2 is FQDESV (reference sequence). Trimming shortened V by 5 bases and J by 0 bases, and 8 bases separated the two germline ends. The CDR3 consists of 15 residues. CDR3 bases: TGTGCCAGCAGCATTGGGCGCTCTGGGGCCAACGTCCTGACTTTC. Its translation: CASSIGRSGANVLTF. Drawing the rest from reference TRBV11-1 and TRBJ2-6, the complete variable domain is EAEVAQSPRYKITEKSQAVAFWCDPISGHATLYWYRQILGQGPELLVQFQDESVVDDSQLPKDRFSAERLKGVDSTLKIQPAELGDSAMYLCASSIGRSGANVLTFGAGSRLTVL.

V and J are TRBV5-6 and TRBJ2-7, with 10 bases aligning to TRBD1. CDR1 is SGHDT, CDR2 YYEEEE, per germline. The CDR3 has 15 amino acids. V lost 3 bases to trimming and J lost 3 bases; unmatched junction nucleotides: 6. CDR3 nucleotides: TGTGCCAGCAGCTGGGACAGGGGTGGGCGCTACGAGCAGTACTTC. Protein: CASSWDRGGRYEQYF. Full variable domain (remainder filled in from reference TRBV5-6 and TRBJ2-7): DAGVTQSPTHLIKTRGQQVTLRCSPKSGHDTVSWYQQALGQGPQFIFQYYEEEERQRGNFPDRFSGHQFPNYSSELNVNALLLGDSALYLCASSWDRGGRYEQYFGPGTRLTVT.

This clone was observed a few times. The genes are TRBV11-3 and TRBJ2-5; a possible D gene is TRBD2 (6 bases). Trimming shortened V by 5 bases and J by 2 bases, and 15 bases separated the two germline ends. The CDR3 consists of 15 residues. Germline V gene lookup returns CDR1 SGHNT and CDR2 YENEEA. The CDR3 DNA is TGTGCCAGCAGCCGACCCGGGAGTGTACAAGAGACCCAGTACTTC. Translated, it gives CASSRPGSVQETQYF.

The chain uses TRBV9 and TRBJ1-1; no firm D call. The CDR3 has 15 residues. The germline CDR1 and CDR2 sequences are SGDLS and YYNGEE. V dropped 0 bases and J dropped 1 base, with 10 bases sitting between them. The CDR3 DNA reads as TGTGCCAGCAGCGTAGACGGAGTGACGAACACTGAAGCTTTCTTT. Protein sequence: CASSVDGVTNTEAFF.

The rearrangement links TRBV28 to TRBJ1-5, with 8 positions matching TRBD1. This CDR3 comprises 14 residues. Germline V gene data show CDR1 as MDHEN and CDR2 as SYDVKM. The J segment lost 3 bases and the V segment lost 11 bases, leaving 9 bases of the junction unmatched. As DNA, the CDR3 is TGTGCCCTCGCTCGGGACAGGAACAATCAGCCCCAGCATTTT. Translation: CALARDRNNQPQHF.

The chain links TRBV2 to TRBJ2-5, with D possibly TRBD2 on 5 matching bases. The CDR3 totals 13 residues. Germline-derived CDR1 and CDR2 are SNHLY and FYNNEI. Trimming took off 6 bases at V and 7 bases at J, with 15 bases between the two ends. The CDR3 DNA is TGTGCCAGCAGCCGGACGGACTCCGGGACCCAGTACTTC. The encoded protein is CASSRTDSGTQYF.

The chain uses TRBV13 and TRBJ2-5; no reliable D call. V lost 5 bases to trimming and J lost 5 bases, with 15 bases between them. Germline V gives CDR1 PRHDT, CDR2 FYEKMQ (reference sequence). CDR3 size: 14 residues. This chain's CDR3 is CASSLRLSMETQYF. As DNA, the CDR3 is TGTGCCAGCAGCCTGCGTCTTTCGATGGAGACCCAGTACTTC.

V usage is TRBV6-6 and J usage is TRBJ2-1; a possible D gene is TRBD1 (5 bases). CDR1 and CDR2 from the germline V gene are MNHNY and SVGAGI (reference sequence). The CDR3 contains 13 residues. V lost 6 bases, J lost 5 bases, and 11 bases lay in between. This CDR3 reads CASSWTNHNEQFF. DNA for the CDR3: TGTGCCAGCAGCTGGACAAACCACAATGAGCAGTTCTTC.

The V and J genes are TRBV30 and TRBJ2-3, with 10 nucleotides matching TRBD2. This CDR3 is built from 17 residues. Germline V gene sequence: CDR1 GTSNPN, CDR2 SVGIG (reference sequence). V shed 2 bases and J 1 base; nucleotides not matched to a gene: 9. DNA of the CDR3: TGTGCCTGGAGTAGGGCTAGCGGGGGCTGGGGCACAGATACGCAGTATTTT. Its protein product is CAWSRASGGWGTDTQYF.

This rearrangement joins TRBV5-4 to TRBJ2-5; 14 nucleotides align to TRBD2. In germline, CDR1 is SGHNT, CDR2 YYREEE (reference sequence). CDR3 length equals 16 residues. The ends lost 4 bases at V and 2 bases at J; junction bases unmatched: 4. CDR3 in DNA: TGTGCCAGCAGCCTACGACTAGCGGGGGGGCAAGAGACCCAGTACTTC. Residues: CASSLRLAGGQETQYF.

The DNA for the CDR3 is TGTGCCTGGAGTGTGGCGGTCGCTGGAAACACCATATATTTT. This sequence encodes CAWSVAVAGNTIYF. The chain employs TRBV30 and TRBJ1-3; no reliable D call. Trimming pared 0 bases from V and 2 bases from J, leaving 8 bases between. This CDR3 comprises 14 residues. The germline V gene encodes CDR1 GTSNPN and CDR2 SVGIG (reference sequence).

CDR3 coding DNA: TGTGCTAGTGGCGGCGGGGGGGAAGAGACCCAGTACTTC. It translates to CASGGGGEETQYF. This chain joins TRBV12-5 and TRBJ2-5; 9 bases align to TRBD2. The CDR3 contains 13 residues. Germline values: CDR1 LGHNT, CDR2 FRNRAP. V shed 6 bases and J 3 bases; nucleotides not matched to a gene: 2. The full variable domain, with the rest looked up from reference TRBV12-5 and TRBJ2-5, is DARVTQTPRHKVTEMGQEVTMRCQPILGHNTVFWYRQTMMQGLELLAYFRNRAPLDDSGMPKDRFSAEMPDATLATLKIQPSEPRDSAVYFCASGGGGEETQYFGPGTRLLVL.

Turning to this clone: Compared with germline, one end of the junction differs, possibly owing to a read error. The chain joins TRBV7-9 to TRBJ1-1; 12 bases align to TRBD1. CDR1 is SEHNR, CDR2 FQNEAQ, per germline (reference sequence). CDR3 size: 14 residues. CDR3 DNA: TGTTCCAGCAGCTGGGGACAGGGGGCGACTGAAGCTTTCTTT. Protein sequence: CSSSWGQGATEAFF.

The DNA for the CDR3 is TGTGCCAGTAGTATGTCGGACAGAAAGTACACTGAAGCTTTCTTT. This translates into CASSMSDRKYTEAFF. This chain joins TRBV19 and TRBJ1-1; D may be TRBD1 (6 bases). Germline lookup yields CDR1 LNHDA and CDR2 SQIVND (reference sequence). CDR3 length equals 15 residues. V was pared by 3 bases and J by 3 bases, with 14 bases between.

The V call is TRBV19, the J call TRBJ2-3; D is perhaps TRBD1 (6 bases). Germline V gene data show CDR1 as LNHDA and CDR2 as SQIVND (reference sequence). CDR3 length: 13 residues. Between the trimmed V and J ends, which lost 6 bases and 4 bases, there was a span of 11 bases. CDR3 in DNA: TGTGCCAGTAGGAAACAGGGTCCAGATACGCAGTATTTT. It codes for CASRKQGPDTQYF.

This rearrangement joins TRBV9 to TRBJ1-3; the D is unclear. With 4 bases removed from V and 0 bases from J, the gap between germline ends came to 14 bases. Germline CDR1 is SGDLS and CDR2 is YYNGEE. The CDR3 loop spans 16 amino acids. CDR3 coding DNA: TGTGCCAGCAGCACACCAGACGAGGGCTCTGGAAACACCATATATTTT. Translation gives CASSTPDEGSGNTIYF.

The V gene is TRBV7-6, the J gene TRBJ2-5; TRBD1 matches 9 bases. The J call is uncertain, as TRBJ2-7 better fits the DNA end. The CDR3 loop spans 15 amino acids. CDR1 is SGHVS and CDR2 is FNYEAQ in the germline V gene. CDR3 bases: TGTGCCAGCAGCCCCGGCGGGACAGGGATCTACGAGCAGTACTTC. This gives the protein CASSPGGTGIYEQYF.

CDR3 coding DNA: TGTGCCAGTCAAAGCGGGGGGGCCGGTGAGACCCAGTACTTC. This codes for CASQSGGAGETQYF. This chain joins TRBV19 and TRBJ2-5; TRBD2 aligns across 10 bases. Trimming at V came to 8 bases and at J to 5 bases, leaving 8 bases not matched to a gene. This CDR3 is built from 14 residues. CDR1 and CDR2 from the germline V gene are LNHDA and SQIVND (reference sequence). Based on the CDR3 plus reference TRBV19 and TRBJ2-5, the full variable domain is DGGITQSPKYLFRKEGQNVTLSCEQNLNHDAMYWYRQDPGQGLRLIYYSQIVNDFQKGDIAEGYSVSREKKESFPLTVTSAQKNPTAFYLCASQSGGAGETQYFGPGTRLLVL.

This chain uses TRBV10-3 with TRBJ2-4; no firm D call. V was trimmed by 3 bases and J by 8 bases, leaving 11 bases between them. From germline, CDR1 is ENHRY and CDR2 SYGVKD. CDR3 length equals 13 residues. CDR3 in amino acids: CAISDSELDIQYF. The DNA of the CDR3 is TGTGCCATCAGTGACTCCGAGTTGGACATTCAGTACTTC.

V is TRBV9 and J is TRBJ1-1; weak D call: TRBD1 (6 bases). With 0 bases removed from V and 2 bases from J, the gap between germline ends came to 11 bases. CDR1 SGDLS and CDR2 YYNGEE come from the germline V gene. The CDR3 consists of 15 residues. The CDR3 sequence is CASSVVRTANTEAFF. CDR3 nucleotides: TGTGCCAGCAGCGTAGTCAGGACAGCAAACACTGAAGCTTTCTTT.

The chain combines TRBV6-1 with TRBJ2-2; TRBD1 aligns across 7 bases. V shed 4 bases, J shed 4 bases, and the junction held 6 bases outside the gene matches. The CDR3 spans 15 residues. Germline values: CDR1 MNHNS, CDR2 SASEGT. The CDR3 DNA sequence: TGTGCCAGCAGTGCCCGAGACAGGGCCACCGGGGAGCTGTTTTTT. As protein: CASSARDRATGELFF.

The chain links TRBV2 to TRBJ2-7; a possible D gene is TRBD2 (5 bases). The germline V and J ends were trimmed by 4 bases and 5 bases, with 15 bases remaining between them. This CDR3 is built from 14 residues. Germline V gives CDR1 SNHLY, CDR2 FYNNEI. The CDR3 here is CASSVHQQTNEQYF. The CDR3, as DNA: TGTGCCAGCAGTGTTCATCAACAGACTAACGAGCAGTACTTC. The full variable domain, in which reference TRBV2 and TRBJ2-7 provide the parts outside the CDR3, is EPEVTQTPSHQVTQMGQEVILRCVPISNHLYFYWYRQILGQKVEFLVSFYNNEISEKSEIFDDQFSVERPDGSNFTLKIRSTKLEDSAMYFCASSVHQQTNEQYFGPGTRLTVT.

This CDR3 is CASSPQLAGGLTPMHEQYF. CDR3 nucleotide sequence: TGTGCCAGCTCACCACAACTAGCGGGGGGCTTAACTCCTATGCACGAGCAGTACTTC. The V and J genes are TRBV18 and TRBJ2-7; TRBD2 agrees at 12 bases. This CDR3 has 19 amino acids. Germline V CDR1 and CDR2: KGHSH, LQKENI. V lost 1 base to trimming and J lost 5 bases; unmatched junction nucleotides: 15.

The genes are TRBV6-1 and TRBJ1-1, with 7 bases aligning to TRBD1. CDR1 is MNHNS, CDR2 SASEGT, per germline. This CDR3 has 12 amino acids. After removal of 8 bases from V and 7 bases from J, the junction contained 7 bases not matched to a gene. In DNA, the CDR3 is TGTGCCAGCGGAGACAGGGTCGGTGAAGCTTTCTTT. As protein: CASGDRVGEAFF.

The chain uses TRBV9 and TRBJ2-5; D perhaps matches TRBD1 (7 bases). Trimming took 0 bases from V and 5 from J, leaving 17 bases between them. This CDR3 comprises 16 residues. CDR1 is SGDLS, CDR2 YYNGEE, per germline. Here the CDR3 DNA reads TGTGCCAGCAGCGTAGACATTGCAGGGGGGATGGAGACCCAGTACTTC. Translated: CASSVDIAGGMETQYF.

The genes are TRBV9 and TRBJ2-1, with TRBD2 matching 10 bases. This CDR3 has 15 residues. CDR1 and CDR2 (germline): SGDLS, YYNGEE. V shed 4 bases, J shed 9 bases, and the junction held 10 bases outside the gene matches. CDR3 DNA: TGTGCCAGCAGCACAGCGGGGGGGGTTTACGGTGAGCAGTTCTTC. Amino acid sequence: CASSTAGGVYGEQFF.

V usage is TRBV7-8 and J usage is TRBJ1-1; a weak D match, TRBD1 (6 bases). V lost 5 bases, J lost 4 bases, and 14 bases lay in between. This CDR3 is built from 14 residues. CDR1 is SGHVS, CDR2 FQNEAQ, per germline. The CDR3 loop reads CASSPLGGGTEAFF. The CDR3 DNA follows: TGTGCCAGCAGCCCCCTAGGGGGGGGCACTGAAGCTTTCTTT.

Here the CDR3 reads CAWELRGLDEAFF. CDR3 nucleotide sequence: TGTGCCTGGGAACTCAGGGGGTTGGATGAAGCTTTCTTT. The rearrangement joins TRBV30 to TRBJ1-1, with TRBD1 matching 7 bases. With V trimmed by 5 bases and J by 7 bases, 10 bases remained unmatched. Germline V gives CDR1 GTSNPN, CDR2 SVGIG (reference sequence). The CDR3 totals 13 residues.

This chain links TRBV7-8 with TRBJ1-2; D uncertain. The V gene lost 4 bases and the J gene lost 4 bases, with 10 bases spanning the gap. Germline V gene lookup returns CDR1 SGHVS and CDR2 FQNEAQ. The CDR3 contains 13 residues. CDR3 nucleotide sequence: TGTGCCAGCAGCTCCAGACGGAGCTATGGCTACACCTTC. This encodes CASSSRRSYGYTF. The whole variable domain, filled in from reference TRBV7-8 and TRBJ1-2, reads GAGVSQSPRYKVAKRGQDVALRCDPISGHVSLFWYQQALGQGPEFLTYFQNEAQLDKSGLPSDRFFAERPEGSVSTLKIQRTQQEDSAVYLCASSSRRSYGYTFGSGTRLTVV.

This chain links TRBV5-1 with TRBJ1-4; tentative D call: TRBD1 (6 bases). The CDR3 has 15 residues. The germline V gene encodes CDR1 SGHRS and CDR2 YFSETQ. Trimming stripped 2 bases from V and 7 bases from J, with 15 bases between. CDR3 DNA sequence: TGCGCCAGCAGCTTTGCTACAGGGAGAAGTGAAAAACTGTTTTTT. This translates into CASSFATGRSEKLFF.